The 5 T cell receptor beta chains in this list originate from one sample, sequenced in a study of cytomegalovirus exposure and HLA in healthy donors. Only in-frame clones appear in the TCRdb table, and some are missing; sequencing was by immunoSEQ multiplex PCR. The table includes fewer than 95,000 clones, 90% to 95% detected once. The specimen sequenced was PBMCs. These receptors were obtained from a woman aged 18-29 years in good health and CMV-seronegative.

The chain joins TRBV18 to TRBJ2-1, with TRBD2 matching over 10 bases. The CDR3 covers 19 residues. With 3 bases clipped from V and 8 bases from J, the junction kept 19 bases outside the gene matches. Germline assignment: CDR1 KGHSH and CDR2 LQKENI. For the CDR3, the DNA is TGTGCCAGCTCACCCCTCCTAGCGGGGGCCTCTGGGGGGACCGATGAGCAGTTCTTC. Amino acid sequence: CASSPLLAGASGGTDEQFF.

The chain is built from TRBV5-1 and TRBJ1-1, with TRBD1 as a possible D gene (5 bases). CDR1 SGHRS and CDR2 YFSETQ come from the germline V gene. V lost 0 bases to trimming and J lost 1 base, with 10 bases between them. CDR3 length: 15 residues. DNA for the CDR3: TGCGCCAGCAGCTTGGAATGGGGCGCGAACACTGAAGCTTTCTTT. Translated: CASSLEWGANTEAFF. Full variable domain (rest looked up from reference TRBV5-1 and TRBJ1-1): KAGVTQTPRYLIKTRGQQVTLSCSPISGHRSVSWYQQTPGQGLQFLFEYFSETQRNKGNFPGRFSGRQFSNSRSEMNVSTLELGDSALYLCASSLEWGANTEAFFGQGTRLTVV.

In this sample, this clone turned up once. This chain links TRBV10-3 with TRBJ2-3; TRBD1 is a possible D gene (5 bases). Germline-derived CDR1 and CDR2 are ENHRY and SYGVKD. Trimming shortened V by 2 bases and J by 0 bases, and 9 bases separated the two germline ends. This CDR3 is built from 15 residues. The CDR3 region is CAISEGQGSTDTQYF. Here the CDR3 DNA reads TGTGCCATCAGTGAGGGTCAGGGAAGCACAGATACGCAGTATTTT.

This clone was observed a single time. Additional DNA sequences in this sample encode the identical CDR3. The rearrangement uses TRBV10-1 and TRBJ2-1, with TRBD2 matching 8 bases. The CDR3 loop spans 13 amino acids. V shed 10 bases, J shed 8 bases, and the junction held 10 bases outside the gene matches. The germline V gene has CDR1 WNHNN and CDR2 SYGVQD (reference sequence). The CDR3 bases are TGCGCCACTACGAGGACGGGGGGGGATGAGCAGTTCTTC. Translation: CATTRTGGDEQFF.

The rearrangement joins TRBV11-3 to TRBJ1-2; TRBD1 is a possible D gene (5 bases). The CDR3 spans 16 residues. The germline V gene encodes CDR1 SGHNT and CDR2 YENEEA. V shed 0 bases and J shed 3 bases, with 14 bases lying between them. The CDR3 loop reads CASSLELRENDYGYTF. The CDR3 nucleotides are TGTGCCAGCAGCTTAGAGCTCAGGGAAAATGACTATGGCTACACCTTC.